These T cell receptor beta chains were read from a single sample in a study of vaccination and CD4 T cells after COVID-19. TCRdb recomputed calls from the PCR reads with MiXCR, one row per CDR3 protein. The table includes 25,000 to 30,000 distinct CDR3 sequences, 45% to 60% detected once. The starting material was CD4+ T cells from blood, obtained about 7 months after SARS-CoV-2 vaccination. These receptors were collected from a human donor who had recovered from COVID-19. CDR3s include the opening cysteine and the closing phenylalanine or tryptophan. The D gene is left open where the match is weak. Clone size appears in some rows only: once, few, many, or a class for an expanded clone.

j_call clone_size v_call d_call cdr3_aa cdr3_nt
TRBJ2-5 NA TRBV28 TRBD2 CASWGGPETQYF TGTGCCAGCTGGGGAGGGCCGGAGACCCAGTACTTC
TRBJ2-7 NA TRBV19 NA CASSTGVSYEQYF TGTGCCAGTAGTACGGGAGTCTCCTACGAGCAGTACTTC
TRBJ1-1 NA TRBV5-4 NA CASSLQGGDTEAFF TGTGCCAGCAGCTTGCAGGGAGGGGACACTGAAGCTTTCTTT
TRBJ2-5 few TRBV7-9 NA CASSSHGAYVETQYF TGTGCCAGCAGCTCCCATGGGGCTTACGTAGAAACCCAGTACTTC
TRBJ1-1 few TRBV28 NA CASRLTNTEAFF TGTGCCAGCAGGTTAACGAACACTGAAGCTTTCTTT
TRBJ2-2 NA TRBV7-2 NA CASSLGRGNGELFF TGTGCCAGCAGCTTGGGGCGGGGAAACGGGGAGCTGTTTTTT
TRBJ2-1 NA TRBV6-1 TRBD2 CASSETPGLAGNEQFF TGTGCCAGCAGTGAAACCCCGGGACTAGCGGGCAATGAGCAGTTCTTC
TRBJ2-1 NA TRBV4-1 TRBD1 CASSHPGTESSYNEQFF TGCGCCAGCAGCCACCCCGGGACAGAAAGCTCCTACAATGAGCAGTTCTTC
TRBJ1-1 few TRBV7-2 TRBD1 CASSTRQGALGMNTEAFF TGTGCCAGCAGCACCCGACAGGGGGCGCTGGGAATGAACACTGAAGCTTTCTTT
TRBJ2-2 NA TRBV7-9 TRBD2 CASSRGLPITGELFF TGTGCCAGCAGCCGGGGACTACCCATCACCGGGGAGCTGTTTTTT
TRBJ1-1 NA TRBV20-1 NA CSALKGGRGARTEAFF TGCAGTGCACTGAAAGGGGGAAGGGGCGCGAGGACTGAAGCTTTCTTT
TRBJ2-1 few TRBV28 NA CATFRGGKRYNEQFF TGTGCCACCTTTCGAGGGGGGAAGAGATACAATGAGCAGTTCTTC
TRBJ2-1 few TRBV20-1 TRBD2 CSGGLADNEQFF TGCAGTGGTGGACTAGCGGACAATGAGCAGTTCTTC
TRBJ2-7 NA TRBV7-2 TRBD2 CASSLARTRVYEQYF TGTGCCAGCAGCTTAGCCCGGACTAGGGTATACGAGCAGTACTTC
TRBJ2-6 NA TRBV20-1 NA CSARDRSGYNVLTF TGCAGTGCTAGAGATCGGTCAGGCTACAACGTCCTGACTTTC
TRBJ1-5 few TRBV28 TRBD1 CASRSQGVSNQPQHF TGTGCCAGCAGGAGCCAGGGGGTAAGCAATCAGCCCCAGCATTTT
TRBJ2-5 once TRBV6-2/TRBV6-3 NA CASRSGQETQYF TGTGCCAGCAGGAGCGGCCAAGAGACCCAGTACTTC
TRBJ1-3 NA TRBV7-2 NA CASSSRVSGNTIYF TGTGCCAGCAGCTCCAGGGTCTCTGGAAACACCATATATTTT
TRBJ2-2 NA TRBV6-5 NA CASSYFRDASGELFF TGTGCCAGCAGTTACTTCCGGGACGCAAGCGGGGAGCTGTTTTTT
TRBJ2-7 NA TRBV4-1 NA CASSQVQVGTYEQYF TGCGCCAGCAGCCAAGTCCAGGTGGGGACCTACGAGCAGTACTTC
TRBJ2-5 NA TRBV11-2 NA CASSFQETQYF TGTGCCAGCAGCTTCCAAGAGACCCAGTACTTC
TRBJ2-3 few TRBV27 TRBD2 CASRTSGSAGDTQYF TGTGCCAGCAGAACGAGCGGGAGCGCCGGGGATACGCAGTATTTT
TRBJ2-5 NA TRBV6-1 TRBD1 CASSEALRQGLSLQYF TGTGCCAGCAGTGAAGCGCTGAGACAGGGTTTGTCGCTCCAGTACTTC
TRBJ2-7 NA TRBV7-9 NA CASSLQGGIGEQYF TGTGCCAGCAGCTTGCAGGGTGGAATCGGGGAGCAGTACTTC
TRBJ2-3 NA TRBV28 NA CATFSGSDTQYF TGTGCCACCTTCTCCGGATCAGATACGCAGTATTTT
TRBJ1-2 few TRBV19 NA CASSIVAGRAGGYTF TGTGCCAGTAGTATAGTGGCCGGGCGCGCGGGAGGCTACACCTTC
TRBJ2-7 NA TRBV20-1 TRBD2 CSARVALATGEQYF TGCAGTGCTAGAGTGGCACTAGCGACGGGCGAGCAGTACTTC
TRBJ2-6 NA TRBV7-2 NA CASSPGISGANVLTF TGTGCCAGCAGCCCGGGAATCTCTGGGGCCAACGTCCTGACTTTC
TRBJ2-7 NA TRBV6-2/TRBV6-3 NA CASTLSFPQGNNEQYF TGTGCCAGCACCCTAAGCTTCCCGCAGGGGAACAACGAGCAGTACTTC
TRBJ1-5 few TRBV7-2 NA CASSLELYQPQHF TGTGCCAGCAGCTTAGAGTTATATCAGCCCCAGCATTTT
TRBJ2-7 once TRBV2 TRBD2 CATGGRPTPFEQYF TGTGCCACGGGGGGGAGGCCTACCCCCTTCGAGCAGTACTTC
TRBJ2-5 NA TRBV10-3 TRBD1 CAISMGQGALETQYF TGTGCCATCAGTATGGGACAGGGGGCCCTTGAGACCCAGTACTTC